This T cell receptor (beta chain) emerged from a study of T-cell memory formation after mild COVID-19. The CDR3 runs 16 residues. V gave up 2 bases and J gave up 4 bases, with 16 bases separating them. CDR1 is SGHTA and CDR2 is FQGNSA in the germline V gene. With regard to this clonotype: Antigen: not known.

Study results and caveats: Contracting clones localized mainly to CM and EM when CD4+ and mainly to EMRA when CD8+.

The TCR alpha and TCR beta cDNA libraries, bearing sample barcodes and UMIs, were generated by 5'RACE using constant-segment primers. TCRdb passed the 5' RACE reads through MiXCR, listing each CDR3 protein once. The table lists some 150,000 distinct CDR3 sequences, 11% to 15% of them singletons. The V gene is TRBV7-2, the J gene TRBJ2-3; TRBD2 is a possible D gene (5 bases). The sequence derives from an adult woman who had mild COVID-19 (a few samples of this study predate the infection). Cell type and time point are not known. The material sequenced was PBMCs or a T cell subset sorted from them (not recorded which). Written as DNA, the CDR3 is TGTGCCAGCAGCTTATCCCTGACGTTAGCGTCAGATACGCAGTATTTT. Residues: CASSLSLTLASDTQYF.